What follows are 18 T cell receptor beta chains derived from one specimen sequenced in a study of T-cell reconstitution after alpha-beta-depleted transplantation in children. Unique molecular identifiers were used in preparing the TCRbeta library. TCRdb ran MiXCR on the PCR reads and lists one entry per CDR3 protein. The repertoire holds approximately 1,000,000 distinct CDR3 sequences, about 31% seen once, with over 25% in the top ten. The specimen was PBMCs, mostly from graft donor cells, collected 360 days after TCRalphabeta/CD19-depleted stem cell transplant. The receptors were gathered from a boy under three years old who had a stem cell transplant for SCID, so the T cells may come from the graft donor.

The CDR3 DNA is TGCAGCTCGGGCCACAATGAGCAGTTCTTC. It yields the protein CSSGHNEQFF. The chain joins TRBV29-1 to TRBJ2-1; no firm D call. CDR3 length equals 10 residues. Germline V gives CDR1 SQVTM, CDR2 ANQGSEA. V lost 8 bases to trimming and J lost 5 bases, with 7 bases between them.

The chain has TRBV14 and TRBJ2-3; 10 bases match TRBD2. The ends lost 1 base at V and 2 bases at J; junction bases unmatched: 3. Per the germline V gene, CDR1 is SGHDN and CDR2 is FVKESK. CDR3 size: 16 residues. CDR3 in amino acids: CASSQVAGGLTDTQYF. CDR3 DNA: TGTGCCAGCAGCCAAGTAGCGGGGGGACTCACAGATACGCAGTATTTT. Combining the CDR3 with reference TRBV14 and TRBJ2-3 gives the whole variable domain EAGVTQFPSHSVIEKGQTVTLRCDPISGHDNLYWYRRVMGKEIKFLLHFVKESKQDESGMPNNRFLAERTGGTYSTLKVQPAELEDSGVYFCASSQVAGGLTDTQYFGPGTRLTVL.

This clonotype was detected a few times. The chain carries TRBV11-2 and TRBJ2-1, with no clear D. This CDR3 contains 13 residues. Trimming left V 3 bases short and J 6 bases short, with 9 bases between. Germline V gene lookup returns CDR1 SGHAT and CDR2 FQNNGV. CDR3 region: CASSFGKPNEQFF. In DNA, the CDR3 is TGTGCCAGCAGCTTTGGGAAACCCAATGAGCAGTTCTTC.

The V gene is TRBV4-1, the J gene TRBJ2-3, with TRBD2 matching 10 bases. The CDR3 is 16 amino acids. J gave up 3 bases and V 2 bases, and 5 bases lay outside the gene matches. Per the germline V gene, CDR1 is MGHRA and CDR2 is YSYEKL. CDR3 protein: CASSQQYSGGTDTQYF. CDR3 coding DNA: TGCGCCAGCAGCCAACAATATAGCGGGGGGACAGATACGCAGTATTTT.

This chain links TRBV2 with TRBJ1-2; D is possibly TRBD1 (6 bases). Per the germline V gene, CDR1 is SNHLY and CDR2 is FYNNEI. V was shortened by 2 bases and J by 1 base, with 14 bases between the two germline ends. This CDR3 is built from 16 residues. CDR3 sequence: CASSENRATFNYGYTF. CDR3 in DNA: TGTGCCAGCAGTGAAAACAGGGCGACATTTAACTATGGCTACACCTTC. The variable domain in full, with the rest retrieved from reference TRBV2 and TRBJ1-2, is EPEVTQTPSHQVTQMGQEVILRCVPISNHLYFYWYRQILGQKVEFLVSFYNNEISEKSEIFDDQFSVERPDGSNFTLKIRSTKLEDSAMYFCASSENRATFNYGYTFGSGTRLTVV.

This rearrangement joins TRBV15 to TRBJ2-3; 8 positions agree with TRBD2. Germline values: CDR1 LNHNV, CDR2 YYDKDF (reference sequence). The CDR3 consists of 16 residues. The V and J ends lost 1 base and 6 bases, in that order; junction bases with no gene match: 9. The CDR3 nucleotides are TGTGCCACCAGCAGAGGGGGGACTAGGGGGTGGGATACGCAGTATTTT. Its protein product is CATSRGGTRGWDTQYF.

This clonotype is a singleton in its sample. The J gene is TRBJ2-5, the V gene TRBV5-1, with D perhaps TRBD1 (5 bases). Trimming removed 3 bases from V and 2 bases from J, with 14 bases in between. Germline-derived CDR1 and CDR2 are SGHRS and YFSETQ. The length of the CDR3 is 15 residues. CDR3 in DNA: TGCGCCAGCAGCTGGGTGGGCAGGGCGCAAGAGACCCAGTACTTC. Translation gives CASSWVGRAQETQYF.

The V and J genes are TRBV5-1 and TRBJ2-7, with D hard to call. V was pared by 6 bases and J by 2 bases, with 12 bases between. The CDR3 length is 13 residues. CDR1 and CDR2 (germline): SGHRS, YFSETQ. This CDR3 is CASKPDHPYEQYF. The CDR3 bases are TGCGCCAGCAAGCCAGACCACCCCTACGAGCAGTACTTC. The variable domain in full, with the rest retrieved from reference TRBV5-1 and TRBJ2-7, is KAGVTQTPRYLIKTRGQQVTLSCSPISGHRSVSWYQQTPGQGLQFLFEYFSETQRNKGNFPGRFSGRQFSNSRSEMNVSTLELGDSALYLCASKPDHPYEQYFGPGTRLTVT.

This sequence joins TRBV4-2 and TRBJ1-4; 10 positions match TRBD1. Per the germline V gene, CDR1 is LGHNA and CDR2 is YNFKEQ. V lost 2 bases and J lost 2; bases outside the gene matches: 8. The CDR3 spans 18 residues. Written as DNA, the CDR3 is TGTGCCAGCAGCCAATCAGGACAGGGGGGTTGGACTAATGAAAAACTGTTTTTT. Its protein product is CASSQSGQGGWTNEKLFF.

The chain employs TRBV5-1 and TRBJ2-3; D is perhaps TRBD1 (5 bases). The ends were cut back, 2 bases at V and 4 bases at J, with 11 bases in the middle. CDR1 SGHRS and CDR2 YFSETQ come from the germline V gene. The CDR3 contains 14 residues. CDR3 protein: CASSFGRVPDTQYF. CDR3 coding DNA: TGCGCCAGCAGCTTCGGCAGGGTTCCAGATACGCAGTATTTT.

CDR3 in amino acids: CSARDLAGAQETQYF. CDR3 nucleotides: TGCAGTGCTAGAGATTTAGCGGGGGCCCAAGAGACCCAGTACTTC. This sequence joins TRBV20-1 and TRBJ2-5; 9 bases line up with TRBD2. Germline trimming cut 0 bases from V and 1 base from J; bases unmatched to any gene: 3. CDR3 length: 15 amino acids. CDR1 is DFQATT and CDR2 is SNEGSKA in the germline V gene (reference sequence).

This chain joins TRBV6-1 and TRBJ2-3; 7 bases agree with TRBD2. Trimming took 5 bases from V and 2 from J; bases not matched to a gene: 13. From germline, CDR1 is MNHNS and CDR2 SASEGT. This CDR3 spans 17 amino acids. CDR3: CASSPRGGVRYTDTQYF. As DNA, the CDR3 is TGTGCCAGCAGTCCCCGGGGAGGGGTGAGGTACACAGATACGCAGTATTTT.

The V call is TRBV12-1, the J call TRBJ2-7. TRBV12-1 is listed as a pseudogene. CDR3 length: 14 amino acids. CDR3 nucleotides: TGTGCCAGCAGCCCTTGCCTCGTAAGCTACGAGCAGTACTTC. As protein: CASSPCLVSYEQYF.

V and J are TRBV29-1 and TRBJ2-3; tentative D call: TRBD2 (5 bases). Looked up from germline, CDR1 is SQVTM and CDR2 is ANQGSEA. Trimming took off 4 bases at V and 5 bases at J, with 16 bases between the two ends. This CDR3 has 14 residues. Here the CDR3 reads CSVGASSGKDTQYF. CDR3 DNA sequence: TGCAGCGTTGGGGCCAGCTCCGGGAAAGATACGCAGTATTTT.

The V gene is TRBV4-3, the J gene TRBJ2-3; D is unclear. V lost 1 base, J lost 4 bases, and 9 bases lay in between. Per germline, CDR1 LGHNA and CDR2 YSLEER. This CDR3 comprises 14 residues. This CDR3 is CASSQARDADTQYF. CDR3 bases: TGCGCCAGCAGCCAAGCACGCGACGCAGATACGCAGTATTTT.

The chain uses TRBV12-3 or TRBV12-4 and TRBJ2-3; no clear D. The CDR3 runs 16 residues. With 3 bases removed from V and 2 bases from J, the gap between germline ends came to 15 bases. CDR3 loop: CASSLGPGDSTDTQYF. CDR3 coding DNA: TGTGCCAGCAGTTTGGGTCCAGGAGATTCCACAGATACGCAGTATTTT.

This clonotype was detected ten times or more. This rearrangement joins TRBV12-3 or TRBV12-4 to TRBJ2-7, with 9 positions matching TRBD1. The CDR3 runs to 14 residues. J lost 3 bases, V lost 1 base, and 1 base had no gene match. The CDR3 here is CASSLGQGDYEQYF. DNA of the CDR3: TGTGCCAGCAGTTTAGGACAGGGGGACTACGAGCAGTACTTC.

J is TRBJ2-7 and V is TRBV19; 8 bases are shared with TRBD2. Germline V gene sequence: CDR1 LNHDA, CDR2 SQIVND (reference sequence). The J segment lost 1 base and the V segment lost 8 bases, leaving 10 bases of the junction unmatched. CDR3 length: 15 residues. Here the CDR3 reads CASLAGTRPSYEQYF. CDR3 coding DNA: TGTGCCAGTCTCGCTGGGACTAGACCTTCCTACGAGCAGTACTTC.